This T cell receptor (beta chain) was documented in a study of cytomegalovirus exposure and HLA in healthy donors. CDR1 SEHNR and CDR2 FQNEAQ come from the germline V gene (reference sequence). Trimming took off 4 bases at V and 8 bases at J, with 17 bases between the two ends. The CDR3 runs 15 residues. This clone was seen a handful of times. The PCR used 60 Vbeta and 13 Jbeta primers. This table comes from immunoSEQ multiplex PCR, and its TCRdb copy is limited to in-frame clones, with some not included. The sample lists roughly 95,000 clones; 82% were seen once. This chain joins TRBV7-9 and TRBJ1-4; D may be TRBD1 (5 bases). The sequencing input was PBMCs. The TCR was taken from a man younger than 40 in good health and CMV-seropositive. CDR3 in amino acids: CASSYWLGEEEKLFF. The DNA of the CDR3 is TGTGCCAGCAGCTACTGGTTAGGGGAGGAAGAAAAACTGTTTTTT. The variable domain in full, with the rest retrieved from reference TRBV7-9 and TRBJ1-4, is DTGVSQNPRHKITKRGQNVTFRCDPISEHNRLYWYRQTLGQGPEFLTYFQNEAQLEKSRLLSDRFSAERPKGSFSTLEIQRTEQGDSAMYLCASSYWLGEEEKLFFGSGTQLSVL.